This T cell receptor (beta chain) was found in a study of T cells in Graves' hyperthyroidism and ophthalmopathy. On the study more broadly: Blood was drawn when the patient was first diagnosed and still untreated.

Patients having uncontrolled infection, another autoimmune disease, pregnancy or lactation were not included. Using RNA transcripts as the source, TCR beta CDR3 regions were amplified. HTBI primers were the set used in a first-round RT-PCR of the TCR CDR3. One entry per CDR3 protein, called by TCRdb with MiXCR from the multiplex PCR reads. This sample has hundreds of thousands of distinct CDR3 sequences, with 17% found just once. The V gene's germline CDR1 is DFQATT and CDR2 SNEGSKA (reference sequence). CDR3 length equals 15 residues. V lost 4 bases, J lost 2 bases, and 8 bases stayed unmatched. Overall study results and limits: Most clonotypes expanded in thyroid above 0.001 were likewise present in blood.

This clonotype was observed a few times. Antigen: not known. This receptor was taken from a woman aged 18-29 years with Graves' ophthalmopathy. The chain is built from TRBV20-1 and TRBJ2-1, with 7 positions matching TRBD1. The sequenced material came from blood. Here the CDR3 DNA reads TGCAGTGCTAAACCGGGACAGAGGGCCTACAATGAGCAGTTCTTC. This gives the protein CSAKPGQRAYNEQFF.